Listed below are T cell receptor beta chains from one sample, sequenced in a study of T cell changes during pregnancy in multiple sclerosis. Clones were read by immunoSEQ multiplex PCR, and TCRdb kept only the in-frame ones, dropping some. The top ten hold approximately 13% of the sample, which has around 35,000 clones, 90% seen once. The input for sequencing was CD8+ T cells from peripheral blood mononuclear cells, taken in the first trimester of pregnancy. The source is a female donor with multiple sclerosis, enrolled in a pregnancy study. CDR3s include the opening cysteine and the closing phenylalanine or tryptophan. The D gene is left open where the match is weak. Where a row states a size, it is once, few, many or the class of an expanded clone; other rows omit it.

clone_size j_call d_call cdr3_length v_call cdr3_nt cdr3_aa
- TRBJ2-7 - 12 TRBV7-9 TGTGCCAGCAGCTTAGACAGGGTCGAGCAGTACTTC CASSLDRVEQYF
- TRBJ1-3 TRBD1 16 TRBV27 TGTGCCAGCAGTGCATATGTAAGGGGGCGCCGAAACACCATATATTTT CASSAYVRGRRNTIYF
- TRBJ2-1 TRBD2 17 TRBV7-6 TGTGCCAGCAGCTTAGAGACTAGCGGGAGTGGCTACAATGAGCAGTTCTTC CASSLETSGSGYNEQFF
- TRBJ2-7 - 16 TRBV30 TGTGCCTGGAGTAAAACAACGGGACTCCACCCCTACGAGCAGTACTTC CAWSKTTGLHPYEQYF
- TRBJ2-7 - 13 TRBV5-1 TGCGCCAGCAGCTTGACAGGGTTCTACGAGCAGTACTTC CASSLTGFYEQYF
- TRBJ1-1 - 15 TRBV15 TGTGCCACCACCTCCGACTTGGGTGTGAACACTGAAGCTTTCTTT CATTSDLGVNTEAFF
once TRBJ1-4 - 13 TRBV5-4 TGCGCCAGCAACATAGGGGGGGTTTCTGAACTGTTTTTT CASNIGGVSELFF
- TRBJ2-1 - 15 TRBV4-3 TGCGCCAGCAGCCAAGACACCCGCGGGGTAGGTGAGCAGTTCTTC CASSQDTRGVGEQFF
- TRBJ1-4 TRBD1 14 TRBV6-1 TGTGCCAGCAGTTGGACAGGGGACGGAGAAAAACTGTTTTTT CASSWTGDGEKLFF
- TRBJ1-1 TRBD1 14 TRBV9 TGTGCCAGCAGCATCGGACAGGGGTCGACTGAAGCTTTCTTT CASSIGQGSTEAFF